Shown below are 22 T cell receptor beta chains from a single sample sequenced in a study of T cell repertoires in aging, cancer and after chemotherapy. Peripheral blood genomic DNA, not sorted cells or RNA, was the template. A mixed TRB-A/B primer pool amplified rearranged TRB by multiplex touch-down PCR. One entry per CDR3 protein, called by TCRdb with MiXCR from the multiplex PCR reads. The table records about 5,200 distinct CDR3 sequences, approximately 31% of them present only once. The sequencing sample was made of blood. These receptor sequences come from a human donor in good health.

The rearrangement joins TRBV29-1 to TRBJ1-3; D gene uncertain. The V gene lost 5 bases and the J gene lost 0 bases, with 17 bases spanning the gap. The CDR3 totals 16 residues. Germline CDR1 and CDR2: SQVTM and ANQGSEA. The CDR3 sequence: CSVRKESANSGNTIYF. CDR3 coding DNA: TGCAGCGTTAGAAAGGAATCGGCCAACTCTGGAAACACCATATATTTT. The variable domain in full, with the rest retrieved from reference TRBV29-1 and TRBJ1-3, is SAVISQKPSRDICQRGTSLTIQCQVDSQVTMMFWYRQQPGQSLTLIATANQGSEATYESGFVIDKFPISRPNLTFSTLTVSNMSPEDSSIYLCSVRKESANSGNTIYFGEGSWLTVV.

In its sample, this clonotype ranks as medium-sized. This chain's CDR3 is CASSFGGSGPSNNEQFF. The CDR3 region has the DNA TGTGCCAGCAGTTTCGGAGGGAGCGGCCCTTCGAACAATGAGCAGTTCTTC. J is TRBJ2-1 and V is TRBV12-3 or TRBV12-4; perhaps TRBD2 as D (6 bases). V was shortened by 3 bases and J by 5 bases, with 20 bases between the two germline ends. The CDR3 length is 17 residues.

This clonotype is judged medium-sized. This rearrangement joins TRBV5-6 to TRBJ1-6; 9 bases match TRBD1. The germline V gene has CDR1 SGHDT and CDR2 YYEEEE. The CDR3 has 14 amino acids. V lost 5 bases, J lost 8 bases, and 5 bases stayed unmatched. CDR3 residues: CASRQDRGDSPLHF. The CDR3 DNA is TGTGCCAGCAGACAGGACAGGGGAGATTCACCCCTCCACTTT.

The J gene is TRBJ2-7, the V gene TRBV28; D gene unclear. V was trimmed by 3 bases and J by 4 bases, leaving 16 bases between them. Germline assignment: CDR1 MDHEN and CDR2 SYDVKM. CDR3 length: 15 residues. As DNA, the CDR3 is TGTGCCAGCAGTTTGGCACACGGAGCTAGATACGAGCAGTACTTC. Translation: CASSLAHGARYEQYF.

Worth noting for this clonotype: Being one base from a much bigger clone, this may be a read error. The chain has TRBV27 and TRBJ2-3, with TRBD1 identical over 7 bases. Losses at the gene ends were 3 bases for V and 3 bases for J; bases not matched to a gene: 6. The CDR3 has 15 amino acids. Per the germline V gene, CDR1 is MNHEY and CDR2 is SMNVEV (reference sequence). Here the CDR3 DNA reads TGTGCCAGCAGTTTGTTGGCAGGGGGTACAGATACGCAGTATTTT. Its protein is CASSLLAGGTDTQYF.

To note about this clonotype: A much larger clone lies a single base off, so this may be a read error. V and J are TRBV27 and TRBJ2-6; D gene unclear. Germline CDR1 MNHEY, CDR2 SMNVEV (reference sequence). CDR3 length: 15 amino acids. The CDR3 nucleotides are TGTGCCAGCAGTTTCTTCATCTCTGTGGCCAACGTCCTGACTTTC. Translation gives CASSFFISVANVLTF.

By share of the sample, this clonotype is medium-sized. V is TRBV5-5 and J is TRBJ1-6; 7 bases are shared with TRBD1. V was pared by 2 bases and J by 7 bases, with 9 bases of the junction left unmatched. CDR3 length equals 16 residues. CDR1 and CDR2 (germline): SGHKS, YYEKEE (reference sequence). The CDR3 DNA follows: TGTGCCAGCAGCTTCGCACAGGGGAAGTGGAATTCACCCCTCCACTTT. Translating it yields CASSFAQGKWNSPLHF.

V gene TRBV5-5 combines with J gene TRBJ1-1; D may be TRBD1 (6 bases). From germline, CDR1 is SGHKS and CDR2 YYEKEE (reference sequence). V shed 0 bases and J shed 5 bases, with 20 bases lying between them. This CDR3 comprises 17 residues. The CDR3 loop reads CASSLGRGALEWTEAFF. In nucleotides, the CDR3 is TGTGCCAGCAGCTTGGGGCGGGGGGCTCTTGAGTGGACTGAAGCTTTCTTT.

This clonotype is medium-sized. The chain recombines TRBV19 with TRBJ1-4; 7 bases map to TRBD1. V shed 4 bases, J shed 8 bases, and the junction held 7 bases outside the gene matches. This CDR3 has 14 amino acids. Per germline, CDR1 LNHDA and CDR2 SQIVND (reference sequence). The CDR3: CASSTHRGGEKLFF. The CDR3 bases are TGTGCCAGTAGTACTCACAGGGGAGGGGAAAAACTGTTTTTT.

CDR3 in amino acids: CASSLATGGNIKYF. In DNA, the CDR3 is TGTGCCAGCAGCTTGGCGACAGGGGGTAATATCAAGTACTTC. The genes are TRBV5-5 and TRBJ2-7; 9 bases are shared with TRBD1. CDR3 length: 14 residues. J was trimmed by 11 bases and V by 0 bases; bases with no gene match: 9. Germline values: CDR1 SGHKS, CDR2 YYEKEE (reference sequence).

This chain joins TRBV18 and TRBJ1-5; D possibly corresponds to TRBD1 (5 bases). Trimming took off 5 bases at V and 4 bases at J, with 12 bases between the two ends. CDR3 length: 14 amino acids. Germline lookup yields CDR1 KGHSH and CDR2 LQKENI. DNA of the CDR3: TGTGCCAGCTCATACGGGACGGGGAATCAGCCCCAGCATTTT. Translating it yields CASSYGTGNQPQHF.

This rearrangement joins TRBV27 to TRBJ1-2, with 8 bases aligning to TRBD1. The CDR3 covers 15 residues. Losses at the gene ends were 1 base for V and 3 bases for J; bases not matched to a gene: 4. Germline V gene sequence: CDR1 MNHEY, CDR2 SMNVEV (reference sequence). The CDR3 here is CASSLYGTGHYGYTF. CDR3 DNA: TGTGCCAGCAGTTTATATGGGACAGGCCACTATGGCTACACCTTC.

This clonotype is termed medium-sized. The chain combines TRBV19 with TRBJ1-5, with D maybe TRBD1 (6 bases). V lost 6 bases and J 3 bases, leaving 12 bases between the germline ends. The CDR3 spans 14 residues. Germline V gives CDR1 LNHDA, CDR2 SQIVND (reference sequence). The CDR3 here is CASSTDRFNQPQHF. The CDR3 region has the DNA TGTGCCAGTAGCACCGACAGGTTCAATCAGCCCCAGCATTTT.

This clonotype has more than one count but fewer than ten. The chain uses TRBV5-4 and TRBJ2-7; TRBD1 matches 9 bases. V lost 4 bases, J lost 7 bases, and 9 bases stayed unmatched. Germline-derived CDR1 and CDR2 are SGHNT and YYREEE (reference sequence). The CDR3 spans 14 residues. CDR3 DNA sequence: TGTGCCAGCAGCGGGAAACAGGGGGCGGGGGAGCAGTACTTC. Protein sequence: CASSGKQGAGEQYF.

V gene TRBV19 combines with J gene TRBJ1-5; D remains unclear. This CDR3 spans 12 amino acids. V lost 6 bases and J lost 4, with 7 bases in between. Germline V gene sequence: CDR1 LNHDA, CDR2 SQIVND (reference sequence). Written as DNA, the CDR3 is TGTGCCAGTAGGGACCTAAATCAGCCCCAGCATTTT. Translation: CASRDLNQPQHF.

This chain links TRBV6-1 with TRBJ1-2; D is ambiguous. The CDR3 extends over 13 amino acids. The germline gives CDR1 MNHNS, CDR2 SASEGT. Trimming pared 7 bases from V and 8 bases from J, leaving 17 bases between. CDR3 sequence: CASTWPNREGYTF. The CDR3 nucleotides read TGTGCCAGCACTTGGCCCAATCGGGAAGGCTACACCTTC.

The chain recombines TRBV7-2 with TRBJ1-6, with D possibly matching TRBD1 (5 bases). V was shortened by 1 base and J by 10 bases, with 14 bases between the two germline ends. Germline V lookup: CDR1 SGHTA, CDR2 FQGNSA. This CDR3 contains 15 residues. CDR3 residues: CASSLGTIGVSPLHF. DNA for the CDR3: TGTGCCAGCAGCTTAGGTACGATAGGGGTGTCACCCCTCCACTTT.

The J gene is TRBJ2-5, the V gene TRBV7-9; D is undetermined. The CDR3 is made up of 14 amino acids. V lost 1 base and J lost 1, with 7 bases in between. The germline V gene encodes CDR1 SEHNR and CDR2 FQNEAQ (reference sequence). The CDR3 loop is CASSLVSGQETQYF. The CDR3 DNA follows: TGTGCCAGCAGCTTAGTAAGTGGCCAAGAGACCCAGTACTTC. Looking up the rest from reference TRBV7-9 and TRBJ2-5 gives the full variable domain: DTGVSQNPRHKITKRGQNVTFRCDPISEHNRLYWYRQTLGQGPEFLTYFQNEAQLEKSRLLSDRFSAERPKGSFSTLEIQRTEQGDSAMYLCASSLVSGQETQYFGPGTRLLVL.

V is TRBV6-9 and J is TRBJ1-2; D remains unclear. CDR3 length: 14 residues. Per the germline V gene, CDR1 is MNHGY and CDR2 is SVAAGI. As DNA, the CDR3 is TGTGCTAGAAGGTCCCGAAACTCTAACTATGGCTACACCTTC. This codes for CARRSRNSNYGYTF.

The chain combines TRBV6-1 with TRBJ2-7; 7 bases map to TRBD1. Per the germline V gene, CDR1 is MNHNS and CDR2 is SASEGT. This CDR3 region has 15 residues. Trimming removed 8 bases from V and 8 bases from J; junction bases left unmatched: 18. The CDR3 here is CASRDRGQAIYKQYF. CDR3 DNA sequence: TGTGCCAGCCGCGATCGCGGACAGGCAATATACAAGCAGTACTTC.

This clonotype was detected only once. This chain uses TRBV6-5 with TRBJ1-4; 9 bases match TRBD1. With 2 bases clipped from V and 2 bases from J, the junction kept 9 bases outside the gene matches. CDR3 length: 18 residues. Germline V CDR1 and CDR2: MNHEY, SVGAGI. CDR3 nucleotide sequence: TGTGCCAGCAGTTACAGGGTTGGCACAGGGGGCACTAATGAAAAACTGTTTTTT. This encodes CASSYRVGTGGTNEKLFF.

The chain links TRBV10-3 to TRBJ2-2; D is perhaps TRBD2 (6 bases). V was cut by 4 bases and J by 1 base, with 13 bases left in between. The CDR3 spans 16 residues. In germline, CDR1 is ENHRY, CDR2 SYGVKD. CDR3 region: CAISVGGGRNTGELFF. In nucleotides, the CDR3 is TGTGCCATCAGTGTTGGGGGAGGCCGGAACACCGGGGAGCTGTTTTTT.